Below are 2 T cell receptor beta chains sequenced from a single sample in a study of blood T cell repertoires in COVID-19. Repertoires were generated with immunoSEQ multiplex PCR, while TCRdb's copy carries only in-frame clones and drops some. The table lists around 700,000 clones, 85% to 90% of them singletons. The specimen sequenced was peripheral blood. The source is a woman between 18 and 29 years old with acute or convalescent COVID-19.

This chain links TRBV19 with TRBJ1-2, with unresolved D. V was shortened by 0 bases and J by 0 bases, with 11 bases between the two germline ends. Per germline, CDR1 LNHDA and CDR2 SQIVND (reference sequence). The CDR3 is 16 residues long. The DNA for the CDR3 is TGTGCCAGTAGTATAGACTTTCGGCGGGCTAACTATGGCTACACCTTC. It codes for CASSIDFRRANYGYTF.

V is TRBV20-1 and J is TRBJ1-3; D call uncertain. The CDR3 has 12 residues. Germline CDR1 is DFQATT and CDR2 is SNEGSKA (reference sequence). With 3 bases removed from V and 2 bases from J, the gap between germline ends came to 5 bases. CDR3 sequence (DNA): TGCAGTGCTAGTCCCACTGGAAACACCATATATTTT. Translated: CSASPTGNTIYF.